This TCR beta chain was captured by sequencing in a study of blood T cell repertoires in COVID-19. About the study: Samples of COVID-19 (acute and convalescent) were obtained from the United States, Italy and Spain. Nucleic acid was either cDNA or gDNA, and it came from T cells, B-cell-depleted T cells, or PBMCs.

CDR1 and CDR2 (germline): LGHDT, YNNKEL (reference sequence). Germline trimming cut 1 base from V and 8 bases from J; bases unmatched to any gene: 7. The CDR3 is 16 amino acids. TCRdb keeps only in-frame clones here, not all; method: immunoSEQ multiplex PCR. The sample has about 150,000 clones; about 85% are singletons. Those enrolled in Seattle joined during active infection and were followed longitudinally afterward. The sequenced sample consisted of peripheral blood. The chain uses TRBV3-1 (or the pseudogene TRBV3-2) and TRBJ1-4; 10 nucleotides align to TRBD1. The clonotype was recovered from a man in his sixties with COVID-19, enrolled during active disease. The CDR3 region is CASSQARTGGGEKLFF. The CDR3 nucleotides read TGTGCCAGCAGCCAAGCACGGACAGGGGGAGGCGAAAAACTGTTTTTT.